This TCR beta chain was retrieved from a study of shared clonotypes between healthy human individuals. Profiling relied on immunoSEQ multiplex PCR, and the TCRdb table lists in-frame clones only, not all of them. The table shows around 2,000,000 clones, with over 85% occurring only once. Positively selected for CCR7, the CD45RO-negative cells used as naive CD8 cells excluded terminally differentiated effector memory CD45RA+ cells. This receptor was identified in a man younger than 35 in good health. The sample comprised naive CD8+ T cells sorted from blood.

This CDR3 is CASILTGEATNYGYTF. CDR3 nucleotide sequence: TGTGCCAGCATCCTCACAGGGGAAGCCACTAACTATGGCTACACCTTC. The V gene is TRBV28, the J gene TRBJ1-2; 7 nucleotides line up with TRBD1. This CDR3 region has 16 residues. After removal of 7 bases from V and 0 bases from J, the junction contained 11 bases not matched to a gene. Germline CDR1 MDHEN, CDR2 SYDVKM.